This is a list of T cell receptor beta chains from one sample in a study of vaccination effects on CD4 cells after COVID-19. The protocol was immunoSEQ multiplex PCR, while the TCRdb copy is restricted to in-frame clones and leaves out a portion. The data show 23,000 or so clones, around 74% seen once. Their antigens are not known. This specimen consisted of CD4+ T cells from PBMCs cultured with SARS-CoV-2 spike peptides, obtained before COVID-19 vaccination. The source is a human donor who received a COVID-19 vaccine. Both conserved end residues are part of each CDR3. D genes are given only for firm matches. Rows give clone size only sometimes, using once, few, many, or a class for an expanded clone.

J | size | D | V | CDR3 | DNA
TRBJ2-7 | . | TRBD2 | TRBV30 | CAWRVLAGGPQYF | TGTGCCTGGAGGGTACTAGCGGGGGGGCCCCAGTACTTC
TRBJ2-7 | . | . | TRBV11-2 | CASSLIIGLQGSEQYF | TGTGCCAGCAGCTTAATTATCGGACTGCAAGGTTCCGAGCAGTACTTC
TRBJ1-2 | . | . | TRBV5-1 | CASSLTQLNYGYTF | TGCGCCAGCAGCCTCACCCAATTAAACTATGGCTACACCTTC
TRBJ1-4 | . | . | TRBV11-2 | CASSSVWGRNEKLFF | TGTGCCAGCAGCTCCGTTTGGGGTAGAAATGAAAAACTGTTTTTT
TRBJ1-3 | . | . | TRBV6-5 | CASSLGNTIYF | TGTGCCAGCAGCCTTGGAAACACCATATATTTT
TRBJ1-6 | . | TRBD1 | TRBV18 | CASSFGRGLDSPLHF | TGTGCCAGCTCCTTTGGCAGGGGGTTGGATTCACCCCTCCACTTT
TRBJ1-4 | . | TRBD1 | TRBV5-8 | CASSRGTGGTATNEKLFF | TGTGCCAGCTCGCGAGGGACAGGGGGAACTGCAACTAATGAAAAACTGTTTTTT
TRBJ2-5 | . | TRBD2 | TRBV5-1 | CASSPGGHQETQYF | TGCGCCAGCAGTCCGGGGGGGCACCAAGAGACCCAGTACTTC
TRBJ2-4 | . | TRBD2 | TRBV7-8 | CASSLSGTSAWASIQYF | TGTGCCAGCAGCTTATCCGGGACTAGCGCCTGGGCTAGCATTCAGTACTTC
TRBJ2-1 | . | TRBD2 | TRBV20-1 | CSASTTGGRNEQFF | TGCAGTGCTAGTACAACGGGAGGTCGAAATGAGCAGTTCTTC
TRBJ2-3 | . | . | TRBV5-4 | CASSMTSMRDTQYF | TGTGCCAGCAGCATGACTAGTATGAGAGATACGCAGTATTTT
TRBJ1-1 | . | . | TRBV12-3/TRBV12-4 | CASRPTGTEAFF | TGTGCCAGTCGTCCGACGGGCACTGAAGCTTTCTTT
TRBJ1-1 | few | . | TRBV19 | CASSIDGGLGTEAFF | TGTGCCAGTAGTATAGATGGCGGGTTGGGCACTGAAGCTTTCTTT
TRBJ2-5 | . | . | TRBV6-1 | CASSEGGGPQETQYF | TGTGCCAGCAGTGAGGGGGGGGGCCCCCAAGAGACCCAGTACTTC
TRBJ2-7 | few | . | TRBV6-6 | CASSPHRDYYEQYF | TGTGCCAGCAGCCCCCACAGGGATTATTACGAGCAGTACTTC
TRBJ2-1 | . | TRBD2 | TRBV9 | CASSPPLAGTYNEQFF | TGTGCCAGCAGCCCCCCCCTAGCGGGGACCTACAATGAGCAGTTCTTC
TRBJ2-7 | . | TRBD2 | TRBV19 | CASSIALSGTSGRYEQYF | TGTGCCAGTAGTATAGCCCTCTCCGGGACTAGCGGGAGGTACGAGCAGTACTTC
TRBJ1-1 | . | TRBD1 | TRBV2 | CATTGGEGTEAFF | TGTGCCACGACAGGGGGCGAGGGCACTGAAGCTTTCTTT
TRBJ2-2 | . | TRBD2 | TRBV3-1/TRBV3-2 | CASSRSTSGGQYTGELFF | TGTGCCAGCAGCCGCTCAACTAGCGGGGGTCAGTACACCGGGGAGCTGTTTTTT
TRBJ2-7 | . | . | TRBV7-2 | CASSLSQGSYEQYF | TGTGCCAGCAGCTTGAGCCAGGGAAGCTACGAGCAGTACTTC
TRBJ2-2 | few | . | TRBV4-1 | CASSHQGGVAGELFF | TGCGCCAGCAGCCATCAGGGGGGCGTTGCCGGGGAGCTGTTTTTT
TRBJ1-2 | . | . | TRBV6-5 | CASSYSGGDLNYGYTF | TGTGCCAGCAGTTACTCCGGGGGGGATCTCAACTATGGCTACACCTTC
TRBJ2-1 | few | . | TRBV6-4 | CASSDLTRGEQFF | TGTGCCAGCAGTGACCTTACTAGGGGTGAGCAGTTCTTC
TRBJ2-1 | once | . | TRBV4-1 | CASSHYSSQYEQFF | TGCGCCAGCAGCCACTATTCGTCTCAATATGAGCAGTTCTTC
TRBJ1-4 | medium-sized | . | TRBV5-1 | CASSLNGATRNEKLFF | TGCGCCAGCAGCCTAAATGGCGCGACGCGTAATGAAAAACTGTTTTTT
TRBJ2-5 | . | TRBD1 | TRBV10-3 | CAISGVQVSRGSRETQYF | TGTGCCATCAGCGGAGTCCAGGTGTCCAGGGGGAGTCGGGAGACCCAGTACTTC
TRBJ1-1 | . | . | TRBV2 | CASSAGEGTEAFF | TGTGCCAGCAGCGCAGGGGAGGGCACTGAAGCTTTCTTT
TRBJ2-5 | . | . | TRBV3-1/TRBV3-2 | CASSQEGGEETQYF | TGTGCCAGCAGCCAAGAGGGGGGCGAGGAGACCCAGTACTTC
TRBJ2-5 | . | . | TRBV12-2 | CASRLAPLRAGRAQETQYF | TGTGCAAGTCGCTTAGCCCCTTTACGGGCAGGGCGCGCCCAAGAGACCCAGTACTTC
TRBJ1-6 | . | . | TRBV5-1 | CASSLGDRRNSPLHF | TGCGCCAGCAGCTTGGGAGACAGACGCAATTCACCCCTCCACTTT
TRBJ2-7 | . | TRBD1 | TRBV28 | CASSSAGTGSHEQYF | TGTGCCAGCAGTTCCGCCGGGACAGGGTCGCACGAGCAGTACTTC
TRBJ1-2 | . | . | TRBV3-1/TRBV3-2 | CASSQALRGYTF | TGTGCCAGCAGCCAGGCTCTGCGGGGCTACACCTTC
TRBJ1-2 | . | . | TRBV28 | CASSSPYGDFSNYGYTF | TGTGCCAGCAGTTCCCCCTACGGGGACTTTAGTAACTATGGCTACACCTTC
TRBJ1-5 | . | . | TRBV4-1 | CASNSLIGNQPQHF | TGCGCCAGCAACTCCCTTATCGGCAATCAGCCCCAGCATTTT
TRBJ1-1 | . | . | TRBV6-5 | CASSPRQRSNTEAFF | TGTGCCAGCAGCCCCCGCCAGCGGTCAAACACTGAAGCTTTCTTT
TRBJ2-3 | . | TRBD2 | TRBV13 | CASSPPSLAGATGDTQYF | TGTGCCAGCAGCCCTCCTTCCTTAGCGGGAGCAACCGGTGATACGCAGTATTTT
TRBJ2-5 | . | . | TRBV10-1 | CASSSDQQETQYF | TGCGCCAGCAGCTCTGACCAGCAAGAGACCCAGTACTTC
TRBJ1-5 | once | . | TRBV6-5 | CASSADSNQPQHF | TGTGCCAGCAGCGCTGACAGCAATCAGCCCCAGCATTTT
TRBJ1-2 | . | . | TRBV20-1 | CSASPSSGYTF | TGCAGTGCTAGTCCCAGTAGTGGCTACACCTTC
TRBJ2-3 | . | TRBD2 | TRBV15 | CATSRGERGATDTQYF | TGTGCCACCAGCAGAGGGGAGCGGGGGGCCACAGATACGCAGTATTTT
TRBJ1-5 | . | . | TRBV7-8 | CASSLIGGSGNQPQHF | TGTGCCAGCAGCTTAATCGGAGGGTCCGGCAATCAGCCCCAGCATTTT
TRBJ1-2 | . | TRBD1 | TRBV6-5 | CASRGQNYGYTF | TGTGCCAGCAGGGGACAGAACTATGGCTACACCTTC
TRBJ1-4 | . | . | TRBV6-1 | CASSEFGPLRQKLFF | TGTGCCAGCAGTGAATTCGGACCTCTCAGACAAAAACTGTTTTTT
TRBJ1-2 | . | TRBD1 | TRBV6-5 | CASRRTGTGDYGYTF | TGTGCCAGCAGACGCACCGGGACAGGGGATTATGGCTACACCTTC
TRBJ1-3 | . | . | TRBV15 | CATSRGNGNTIYF | TGTGCCACCAGTCGGGGGAACGGAAACACCATATATTTT
TRBJ2-1 | few | TRBD2 | TRBV19 | CASRGLAHSYNEQFF | TGTGCCAGTAGGGGACTAGCGCACTCCTACAATGAGCAGTTCTTC
TRBJ2-7 | . | . | TRBV6-5 | CASTLRESYEQYF | TGTGCCAGCACGCTTCGGGAGTCCTACGAGCAGTACTTC
TRBJ1-5 | . | . | TRBV14 | CASSQDLVQPQHF | TGTGCCAGCAGCCAAGATCTGGTTCAGCCCCAGCATTTT
TRBJ1-1 | few | . | TRBV21-1 | CASNTRGRAAVNTEAFF | TGTGCCAGCAACACGCGGGGGCGGGCCGCAGTGAACACTGAAGCTTTCTTT
TRBJ1-1 | . | TRBD1 | TRBV5-1 | CASSAGQGAGEAFF | TGCGCCAGCAGCGCGGGACAGGGGGCAGGGGAGGCTTTCTTT